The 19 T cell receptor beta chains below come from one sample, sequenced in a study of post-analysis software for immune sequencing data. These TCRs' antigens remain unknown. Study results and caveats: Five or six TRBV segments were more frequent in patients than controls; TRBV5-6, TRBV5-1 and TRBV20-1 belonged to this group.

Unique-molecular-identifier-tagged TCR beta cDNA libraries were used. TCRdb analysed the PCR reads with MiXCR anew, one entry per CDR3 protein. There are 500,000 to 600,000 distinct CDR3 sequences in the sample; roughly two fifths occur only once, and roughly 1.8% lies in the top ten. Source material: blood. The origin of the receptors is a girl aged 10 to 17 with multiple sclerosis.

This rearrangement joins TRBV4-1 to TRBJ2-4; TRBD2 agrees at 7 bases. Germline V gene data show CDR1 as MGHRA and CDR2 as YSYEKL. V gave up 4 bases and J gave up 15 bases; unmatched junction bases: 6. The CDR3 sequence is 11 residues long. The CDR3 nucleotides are TGCGCCAGCAGCCTCCTCAGGGAGGGGTACTTC. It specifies CASSLLREGYF.

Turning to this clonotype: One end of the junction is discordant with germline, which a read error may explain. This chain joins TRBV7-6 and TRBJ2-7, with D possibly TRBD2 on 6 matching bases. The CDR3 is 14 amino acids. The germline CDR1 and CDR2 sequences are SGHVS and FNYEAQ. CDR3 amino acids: CTSSAQLAPGEQYF. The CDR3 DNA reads TGTACCAGCAGCGCCCAACTAGCACCGGGCGAGCAGTACTTC. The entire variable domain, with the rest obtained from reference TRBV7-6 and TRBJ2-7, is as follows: GAGVSQSPRYKVTKRGQDVALRCDPISGHVSLYWYRQALGQGPEFLTYFNYEAQQDKSGLPNDRFSAERPEGSISTLTIQRTEQRDSAMYRCTSSAQLAPGEQYFGPGTRLTVT.

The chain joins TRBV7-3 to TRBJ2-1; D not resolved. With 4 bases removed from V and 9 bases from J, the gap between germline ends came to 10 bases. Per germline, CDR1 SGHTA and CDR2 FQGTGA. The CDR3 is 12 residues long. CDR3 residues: CASSSALGEQFF. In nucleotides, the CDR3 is TGTGCCAGCAGCTCCGCCTTGGGTGAGCAGTTCTTC.

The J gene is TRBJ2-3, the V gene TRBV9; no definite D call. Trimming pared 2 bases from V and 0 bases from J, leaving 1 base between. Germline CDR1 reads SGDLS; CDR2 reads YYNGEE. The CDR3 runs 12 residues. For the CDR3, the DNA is TGTGCCAGCAGCGTCAGCACAGATACGCAGTATTTT. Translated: CASSVSTDTQYF.

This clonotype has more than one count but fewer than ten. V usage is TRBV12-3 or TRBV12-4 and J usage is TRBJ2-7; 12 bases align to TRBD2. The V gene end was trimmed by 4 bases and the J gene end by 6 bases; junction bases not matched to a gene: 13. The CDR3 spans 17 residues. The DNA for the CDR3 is TGTGCCAGCAGTTCCAAACCGGGACTAGCGGGTATAGGCGAGCAGTACTTC. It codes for CASSSKPGLAGIGEQYF.

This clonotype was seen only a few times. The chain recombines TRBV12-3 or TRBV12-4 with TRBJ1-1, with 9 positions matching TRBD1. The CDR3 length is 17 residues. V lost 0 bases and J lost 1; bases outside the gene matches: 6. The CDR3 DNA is TGTGCCAGCAGTTTAGCCTTTGGGACAGGGCCGAACACTGAAGCTTTCTTT. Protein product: CASSLAFGTGPNTEAFF.

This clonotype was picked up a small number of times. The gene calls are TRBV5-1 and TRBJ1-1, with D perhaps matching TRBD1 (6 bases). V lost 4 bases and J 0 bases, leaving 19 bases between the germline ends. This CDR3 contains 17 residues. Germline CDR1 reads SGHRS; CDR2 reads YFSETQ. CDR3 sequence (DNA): TGCGCCAGCAGCGAAACAGGGTTCGCCTCCTTGAACACTGAAGCTTTCTTT. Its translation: CASSETGFASLNTEAFF.

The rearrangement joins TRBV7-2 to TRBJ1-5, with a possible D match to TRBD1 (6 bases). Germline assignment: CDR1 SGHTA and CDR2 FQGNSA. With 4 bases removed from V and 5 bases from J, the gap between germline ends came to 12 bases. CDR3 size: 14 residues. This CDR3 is CASSSEQGDQPQHF. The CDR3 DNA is TGTGCCAGCAGCTCAGAACAGGGCGATCAGCCCCAGCATTTT.

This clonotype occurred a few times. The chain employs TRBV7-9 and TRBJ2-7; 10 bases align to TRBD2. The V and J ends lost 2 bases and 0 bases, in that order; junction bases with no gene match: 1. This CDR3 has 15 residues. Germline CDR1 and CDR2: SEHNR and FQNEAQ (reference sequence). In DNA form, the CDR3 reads TGTGCCAGCAGCTTAACTAGCGGGGCCTCCTACGAGCAGTACTTC. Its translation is CASSLTSGASYEQYF.

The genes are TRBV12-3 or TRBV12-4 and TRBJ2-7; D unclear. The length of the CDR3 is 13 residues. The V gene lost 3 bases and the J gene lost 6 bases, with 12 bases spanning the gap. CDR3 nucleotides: TGTGCCAGCAGTTTGGCATCTTCCAGCGAGCAGTACTTC. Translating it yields CASSLASSSEQYF.

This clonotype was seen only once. The CDR3 protein is CASSLGGGGADEQFF. The DNA for the CDR3 is TGTGCCAGCAGCTTGGGGGGCGGGGGGGCCGATGAGCAGTTCTTC. The V call is TRBV5-5, the J call TRBJ2-1; 9 bases are shared with TRBD2. Looked up from germline, CDR1 is SGHKS and CDR2 is YYEKEE (reference sequence). With 0 bases clipped from V and 8 bases from J, the junction kept 6 bases outside the gene matches. CDR3 length: 15 amino acids.

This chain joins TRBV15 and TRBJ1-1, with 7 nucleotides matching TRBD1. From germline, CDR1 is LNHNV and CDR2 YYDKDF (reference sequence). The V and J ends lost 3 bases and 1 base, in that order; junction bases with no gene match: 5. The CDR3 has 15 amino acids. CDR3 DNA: TGTGCCACCAGCAGGACCGGGACAGAGAACACTGAAGCTTTCTTT. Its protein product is CATSRTGTENTEAFF.

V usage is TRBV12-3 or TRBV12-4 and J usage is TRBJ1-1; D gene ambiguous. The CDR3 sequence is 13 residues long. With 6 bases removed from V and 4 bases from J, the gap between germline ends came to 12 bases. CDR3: CASSQTVGTEAFF. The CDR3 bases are TGTGCCAGCAGCCAGACGGTGGGCACTGAAGCTTTCTTT.

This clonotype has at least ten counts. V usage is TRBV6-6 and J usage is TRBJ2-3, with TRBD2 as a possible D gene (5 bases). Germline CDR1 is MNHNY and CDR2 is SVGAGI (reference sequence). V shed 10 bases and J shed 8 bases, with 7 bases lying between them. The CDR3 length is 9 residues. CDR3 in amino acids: CATEGTQYF. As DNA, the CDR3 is TGTGCCACCGAGGGTACGCAGTATTTT.

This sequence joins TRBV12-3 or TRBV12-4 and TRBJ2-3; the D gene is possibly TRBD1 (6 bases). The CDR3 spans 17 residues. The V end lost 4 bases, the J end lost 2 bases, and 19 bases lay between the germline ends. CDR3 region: CASSSTQGSWDTDTQYF. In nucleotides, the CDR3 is TGTGCCAGCAGTTCCACACAGGGATCTTGGGACACAGATACGCAGTATTTT.

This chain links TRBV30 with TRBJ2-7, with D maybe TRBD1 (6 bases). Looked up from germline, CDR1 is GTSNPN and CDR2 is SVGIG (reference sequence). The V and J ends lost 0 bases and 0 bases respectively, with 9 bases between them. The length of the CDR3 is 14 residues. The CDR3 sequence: CAWSVGTSSYEQYF. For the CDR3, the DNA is TGTGCCTGGAGTGTGGGGACAAGCTCCTACGAGCAGTACTTC. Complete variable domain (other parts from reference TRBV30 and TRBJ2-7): SQTIHQWPATLVQPVGSPLSLECTVEGTSNPNLYWYRQAAGRGLQLLFYSVGIGQISSEVPQNLSASRPQDRQFILSSKKLLLSDSGFYLCAWSVGTSSYEQYFGPGTRLTVT.

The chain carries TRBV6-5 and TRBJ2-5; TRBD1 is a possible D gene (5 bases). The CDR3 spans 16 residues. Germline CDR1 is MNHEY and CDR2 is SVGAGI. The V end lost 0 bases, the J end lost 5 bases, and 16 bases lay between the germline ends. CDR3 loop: CASSYSTGGAQETQYF. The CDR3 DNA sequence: TGTGCCAGCAGTTACTCCACAGGCGGAGCTCAGGAGACCCAGTACTTC.

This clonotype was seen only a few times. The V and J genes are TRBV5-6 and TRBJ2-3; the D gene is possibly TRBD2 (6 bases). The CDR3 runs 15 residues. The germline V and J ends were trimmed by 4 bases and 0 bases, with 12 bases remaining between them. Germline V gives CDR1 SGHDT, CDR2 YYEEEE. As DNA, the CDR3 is TGTGCCAGCAGCCCGGGGGTTCTTAGCACAGATACGCAGTATTTT. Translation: CASSPGVLSTDTQYF.

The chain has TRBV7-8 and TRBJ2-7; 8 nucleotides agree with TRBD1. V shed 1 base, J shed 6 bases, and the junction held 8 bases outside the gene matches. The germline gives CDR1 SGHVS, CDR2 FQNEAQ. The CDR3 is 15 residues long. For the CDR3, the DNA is TGTGCCAGCAGCTTAGTCGGACAGGGAACGATCGAGCAGTACTTC. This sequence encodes CASSLVGQGTIEQYF.